The 16 T cell receptor beta chains given below trace back to one sample, sequenced in a study of blood T cells in healthy people across ages (dated by TCRdb to the mid-2010s). Library prep was done by 5' RACE. The listed sequencing device is Illumina HiSeq 2500. A second about 6 to 11 cycle PCR used a sample-barcoded 5' primer and a J-beta primer mix. Starting from the raw public reads, TCRdb applied fastp trimming at Q25, assembled clones with MiXCR and retained in-frame beta chains. Every distinct CDR3 protein forms one entry, paired with its most common genes and DNA. The sample yields hundreds of thousands of distinct CDR3 sequences; around 52% were counted once. The top ten clones comprise about 13% of the sample. The sample consisted of blood. The source is a woman at least 80 years old in good health.

In its sample, this clonotype was seen a few times. This chain uses TRBV28 with TRBJ1-5; 7 bases are a match to TRBD1. Trimming took 6 bases from V and 1 from J; bases not matched to a gene: 6. Germline-derived CDR1 and CDR2 are MDHEN and SYDVKM. The CDR3 runs to 15 residues. The CDR3 bases are TGTGCCAGCAGCCTGACAGGGATGAGCAATCAGCCCCAGCATTTT. As protein: CASSLTGMSNQPQHF.

The chain recombines TRBV2 with TRBJ1-2; D is possibly TRBD1 (6 bases). CDR1 and CDR2 (germline): SNHLY, FYNNEI. The CDR3 is 16 residues long. Trimming cost V 5 bases and J 8 bases, with 24 bases left between them. The CDR3 here is CASSPGAVGGGFGYTF. Here the CDR3 DNA reads TGTGCCAGCAGTCCTGGAGCGGTGGGGGGCGGATTCGGCTACACCTTC.

This clonotype was observed at least ten times. This sequence joins TRBV21-1 and TRBJ2-1. TRBV21-1 is classified as a pseudogene. The CDR3 runs 12 residues. CDR3 nucleotides: TGTGCCAGCAGCAGGGGTGGAGATGAGCAGTTCTTC. Its protein is CASSRGGDEQFF.

The V gene is TRBV29-1, the J gene TRBJ2-3; 9 bases agree with TRBD2. This CDR3 is 16 amino acids long. In germline, CDR1 is SQVTM, CDR2 ANQGSEA. Germline trimming cut 4 bases from V and 2 bases from J; bases unmatched to any gene: 10. This CDR3 reads CSVGGGGGESTDTQYF. The CDR3 DNA reads TGCAGCGTTGGAGGAGGCGGGGGGGAATCCACAGATACGCAGTATTTT.

This clonotype was observed a few times. The genes are TRBV3-1 and TRBJ1-1; D is undetermined. Trimming removed 0 bases at V and 3 bases at J, with 8 bases between. The CDR3 loop spans 14 amino acids. CDR1 is LGHDT and CDR2 is YNNKEL in the germline V gene (reference sequence). This CDR3 reads CASSQDTGYTEAFF. The DNA for the CDR3 is TGTGCCAGCAGCCAAGATACGGGATACACTGAAGCTTTCTTT.

V gene TRBV20-1 combines with J gene TRBJ1-6, with D unresolved. This CDR3 spans 14 amino acids. The V gene lost 6 bases and the J gene lost 0 bases, with 9 bases spanning the gap. In germline, CDR1 is DFQATT, CDR2 SNEGSKA (reference sequence). CDR3 nucleotides: TGCAGTGCCGTAGTGAGCTCCTATAATTCACCCCTCCACTTT. Encoded protein: CSAVVSSYNSPLHF.

The table lists this clonotype with many counts. The chain recombines TRBV11-2 with TRBJ2-5; 9 positions agree with TRBD1. This CDR3 region has 14 residues. Trimming removed 1 base from V and 6 bases from J; junction bases left unmatched: 3. Germline V gene lookup returns CDR1 SGHAT and CDR2 FQNNGV. The CDR3 DNA follows: TGTGCCAGCAGCTTAGGTGGGACAGGGAAGACCCAGTACTTC. Translation: CASSLGGTGKTQYF.

To note about this clonotype: Being one base from a much bigger clone, this may be a read error. V gene TRBV4-1 combines with J gene TRBJ2-7; 11 bases agree with TRBD2. This CDR3 spans 15 amino acids. With V trimmed by 3 bases and J by 7 bases, 8 bases remained unmatched. Germline CDR1 and CDR2: MGHRA and YSYEKL. This CDR3 is CASSHQELAGAEQYF. Here the CDR3 DNA reads TGCGCCAGCAGCCATCAGGAACTAGCGGGAGCTGAGCAGTACTTC.

Concerning this clonotype itself: A read error may be the cause here, since a much bigger clone is one base away. V gene TRBV24-1 combines with J gene TRBJ2-3, with TRBD2 identical over 7 bases. CDR1 and CDR2 (germline): KGHDR, SFDVKD. Losses at the gene ends were 1 base for V and 12 bases for J; bases not matched to a gene: 15. CDR3 length: 16 residues. The CDR3 reads CATSDLGRAGTRNQYF. The CDR3 DNA sequence: TGTGCCACCAGTGATTTAGGACGAGCGGGAACTCGGAACCAGTATTTT.

The chain is built from TRBV7-2 and TRBJ2-7; 10 nucleotides line up with TRBD1. The CDR3 is 14 amino acids. CDR1 and CDR2 from the germline V gene are SGHTA and FQGNSA. Trimming cost V 7 bases and J 4 bases; bases outside gene matches: 7. In nucleotides, the CDR3 is TGTGCCAGCACCCTGACAGGGGGCTTTTACGAGCAGTACTTC. Translating it yields CASTLTGGFYEQYF.

This clonotype was seen repeatedly, ten times or more. The V and J genes are TRBV27 and TRBJ2-1, with 9 positions matching TRBD1. CDR3 length: 16 residues. The germline gives CDR1 MNHEY, CDR2 SMNVEV (reference sequence). After removal of 5 bases from V and 4 bases from J, the junction contained 9 bases not matched to a gene. This CDR3 reads CASSRAGTGPYNEQFF. CDR3 nucleotides: TGTGCCAGCAGTCGTGCGGGGACAGGGCCTTACAATGAGCAGTTCTTC.

The gene calls are TRBV27 and TRBJ1-1; D not certain. Per germline, CDR1 MNHEY and CDR2 SMNVEV (reference sequence). There are 16 residues in the CDR3. Trimming left V 5 bases short and J 4 bases short, with 20 bases between. DNA of the CDR3: TGTGCCAGCAGTCCAGAGGATGCCCCCTGGGGCACTGAAGCTTTCTTT. It yields the protein CASSPEDAPWGTEAFF.

A word on this clonotype: Being one base from a much bigger clone, this may be a read error. V usage is TRBV5-1 and J usage is TRBJ2-3; 8 bases map to TRBD2. The V segment lost 0 bases and the J segment 3 bases; nucleotides outside the gene matches: 9. CDR1 SGHRS and CDR2 YFSETQ come from the germline V gene. The CDR3 is 17 residues long. Here the CDR3 reads CASSLAGTGGPTDTQYF. In nucleotides, the CDR3 is TGCGCCAGCAGCTTGGCCGGTACGGGGGGGCCGACAGATACGCAGTATTTT.

V usage is TRBV2 and J usage is TRBJ2-1; D is possibly TRBD2 (5 bases). The germline V gene encodes CDR1 SNHLY and CDR2 FYNNEI. The CDR3 is 15 amino acids. With 3 bases removed from V and 4 bases from J, the gap between germline ends came to 13 bases. In DNA, the CDR3 is TGTGCCAGCAGTGACATGAGCGGAGCTTACAATGAGCAGTTCTTC. This translates into CASSDMSGAYNEQFF. Using reference TRBV2 and TRBJ2-1 for the parts outside the CDR3, the full variable domain is EPEVTQTPSHQVTQMGQEVILRCVPISNHLYFYWYRQILGQKVEFLVSFYNNEISEKSEIFDDQFSVERPDGSNFTLKIRSTKLEDSAMYFCASSDMSGAYNEQFFGPGTRLTVL.

V and J are TRBV28 and TRBJ1-5, with TRBD1 matching 7 bases. V shed 6 bases and J 7 bases; nucleotides not matched to a gene: 12. CDR1 is MDHEN and CDR2 is SYDVKM in the germline V gene. This CDR3 has 15 amino acids. In nucleotides, the CDR3 is TGTGCCAGCAGCACCGGACAGGTCAGATTCCAGCCCCAGCATTTT. Its translation is CASSTGQVRFQPQHF.

This clonotype has just a few counts. This may arise from a read error, as a much more abundant clone is one base away. The rearrangement links TRBV3-1 to TRBJ2-7; 8 bases match TRBD2. CDR3 length: 13 amino acids. Per germline, CDR1 LGHDT and CDR2 YNNKEL (reference sequence). The V segment lost 7 bases and the J segment 5 bases; nucleotides outside the gene matches: 7. CDR3 sequence: CASNHSGTNEQYF. CDR3 DNA: TGTGCCAGCAACCATAGCGGGACCAACGAGCAGTACTTC.